This is a list of T cell receptor beta chains from one sample in a study of blood T cell repertoires in COVID-19. Here immunoSEQ multiplex PCR was the method, and the copy in TCRdb shows in-frame clones only, minus some. The repertoire holds 150,000 or so clones, with 70% to 80% as singletons. Sequencing was done on a sample of peripheral blood. These receptors originate from a woman between 70 and 85 years old with COVID-19, enrolled during active disease. CDR3s include the opening cysteine and the closing phenylalanine or tryptophan. Each record gives: V gene, D gene, J gene, clone size, CDR3 DNA, CDR3 protein. A D gene is named only where the DNA matches it firmly. Rows may omit the clone size; those that give it use once, few, many or a size class.

v_call: TRBV20-1; d_call: NA; j_call: TRBJ2-1; clone_size: many; cdr3_nt: TGCAGTGCTAGCAGGTTGAATGAGCAGTTCTTC; cdr3_aa: CSASRLNEQFF
v_call: TRBV28; d_call: NA; j_call: TRBJ2-5; clone_size: NA; cdr3_nt: TGTGCCAGCACCCTCCCCGACTACCAAGAGACCCAGTACTTC; cdr3_aa: CASTLPDYQETQYF
v_call: TRBV15; d_call: TRBD1; j_call: TRBJ1-1; clone_size: NA; cdr3_nt: TGTGCCACCAGCAGAGATCTGGGACAGGGGGAAGCGGCTTTCTTT; cdr3_aa: CATSRDLGQGEAAFF
v_call: TRBV7-3; d_call: TRBD1; j_call: TRBJ2-2; clone_size: NA; cdr3_nt: TGTGCCAGCAGCGTCAGGGGGCTGGGCACCGGGGAGCTGTTTTTT; cdr3_aa: CASSVRGLGTGELFF
v_call: TRBV6-1; d_call: TRBD2; j_call: TRBJ2-5; clone_size: NA; cdr3_nt: TGTGCCAGCAGTGTGAGAGAGACTAGCGGGGGGCCTGGGGCCCAGTACTTC; cdr3_aa: CASSVRETSGGPGAQYF
v_call: TRBV19; d_call: NA; j_call: TRBJ1-5; clone_size: NA; cdr3_nt: TGTGCCAGTAGTGCTCAAGACTTTACTAATCAGCCCCAGCATTTT; cdr3_aa: CASSAQDFTNQPQHF
v_call: TRBV20-1; d_call: NA; j_call: TRBJ1-5; clone_size: NA; cdr3_nt: TGCAGTGCTCACCCGCAGGAGCCCCAGCATTTT; cdr3_aa: CSAHPQEPQHF
v_call: TRBV11-2; d_call: NA; j_call: TRBJ2-5; clone_size: NA; cdr3_nt: TGTGCCAGCACCAAATGGGGGGTGGAAGAGACCCAGTACTTC; cdr3_aa: CASTKWGVEETQYF
v_call: TRBV5-4; d_call: TRBD1; j_call: TRBJ1-1; clone_size: few; cdr3_nt: TGTGCCAGCAGCCGAGACAGGGCTAATGAAGCTTTCTTT; cdr3_aa: CASSRDRANEAFF
v_call: TRBV30; d_call: TRBD2; j_call: TRBJ2-7; clone_size: NA; cdr3_nt: TGTGCCTGGCGACTTAGCGGGGGGCCGGGATACGAGCAGTACTTC; cdr3_aa: CAWRLSGGPGYEQYF
v_call: TRBV2; d_call: NA; j_call: TRBJ1-5; clone_size: NA; cdr3_nt: TGTGCCAGCACCGGTGGGGACTTAAGCGATCAGCCCCAGCATTTT; cdr3_aa: CASTGGDLSDQPQHF
v_call: TRBV29-1; d_call: TRBD1; j_call: TRBJ2-7; clone_size: NA; cdr3_nt: TGCAGCACCTCGGCGGGACAGGGGGGCCCCTACGAGCAGTACTTC; cdr3_aa: CSTSAGQGGPYEQYF
v_call: TRBV6-5; d_call: TRBD1; j_call: TRBJ1-1; clone_size: NA; cdr3_nt: TGTGCCAGCAGGACCCTTGACAGGGGAAAAACTGAAGCTTTCTTT; cdr3_aa: CASRTLDRGKTEAFF
v_call: TRBV27; d_call: NA; j_call: TRBJ2-2; clone_size: NA; cdr3_nt: TGTGCCAGCAGACCGGCGGGGATCGGGGCCGGGGAGCTGTTTTTT; cdr3_aa: CASRPAGIGAGELFF
v_call: TRBV6-5; d_call: NA; j_call: TRBJ1-1; clone_size: NA; cdr3_nt: TGTGCCAGCAGAGAGCCGACTGAAGCTTTCTTT; cdr3_aa: CASREPTEAFF
v_call: TRBV19; d_call: NA; j_call: TRBJ1-1; clone_size: NA; cdr3_nt: TGTGCCAGTAGCTCGGGGGGACAGAACACTGAAGCTTTCTTT; cdr3_aa: CASSSGGQNTEAFF
v_call: TRBV20-1; d_call: NA; j_call: TRBJ2-3; clone_size: NA; cdr3_nt: TGCAGTGCTAGAGCCTCGCAGTATTTT; cdr3_aa: CSARASQYF
v_call: TRBV6-2/TRBV6-3; d_call: TRBD1; j_call: TRBJ2-4; clone_size: NA; cdr3_nt: TGTGCCAGCAGTTATTCAGGGGGAGCCAAAAACATTCAGTACTTC; cdr3_aa: CASSYSGGAKNIQYF
v_call: TRBV18; d_call: NA; j_call: TRBJ1-1; clone_size: NA; cdr3_nt: TGTGCCAGCTCACTTTCTAAACAGGGAGGGACTGAAGCTTTCTTT; cdr3_aa: CASSLSKQGGTEAFF
v_call: TRBV10-3; d_call: NA; j_call: TRBJ2-2; clone_size: NA; cdr3_nt: TGTGCCATCAGTGATCGGGGGGCTAGCACCGGGGAGCTGTTTTTT; cdr3_aa: CAISDRGASTGELFF
v_call: TRBV28; d_call: NA; j_call: TRBJ1-4; clone_size: NA; cdr3_nt: TGTGCCAGCAGTTCGAACGGGGGGGGGAATGAAAAACTGTTTTTT; cdr3_aa: CASSSNGGGNEKLFF
v_call: TRBV2; d_call: TRBD2; j_call: TRBJ2-4; clone_size: NA; cdr3_nt: TGTGCCAGCAGTGAAGTGGGGACTACCCTCAAAAACATTCAGTACTTC; cdr3_aa: CASSEVGTTLKNIQYF
v_call: TRBV5-6; d_call: NA; j_call: TRBJ1-3; clone_size: NA; cdr3_nt: TGTGCCAGCAGCGCAAGCCCTACGAGCTCTGGAAACACCATATATTTT; cdr3_aa: CASSASPTSSGNTIYF
v_call: TRBV28; d_call: TRBD1; j_call: TRBJ1-4; clone_size: NA; cdr3_nt: TGTGCCAGCAGTTTCCTCGGGACAGGCTCAGAAAAACTGTTTTTT; cdr3_aa: CASSFLGTGSEKLFF
v_call: TRBV2; d_call: NA; j_call: TRBJ2-7; clone_size: few; cdr3_nt: TGTGCCAGCAGTGAAGGTTTGGGCTTGGAGCAGTACTTC; cdr3_aa: CASSEGLGLEQYF
v_call: TRBV5-1; d_call: NA; j_call: TRBJ2-7; clone_size: NA; cdr3_nt: TGCGCCAGCAGCTTGGATCCCTTCTCCTACGAGCAGTACTTC; cdr3_aa: CASSLDPFSYEQYF
v_call: TRBV19; d_call: NA; j_call: TRBJ1-5; clone_size: NA; cdr3_nt: TGTGCCAGTAGTATAGATCGAGGTTCCCCGAACCAGCCCCAGCATTTT; cdr3_aa: CASSIDRGSPNQPQHF
v_call: TRBV6-5; d_call: NA; j_call: TRBJ2-7; clone_size: NA; cdr3_nt: TGTGCCAGCAATATGGGGGGTAGGTCCTACGAGCAGTACTTC; cdr3_aa: CASNMGGRSYEQYF
v_call: TRBV5-1; d_call: NA; j_call: TRBJ1-6; clone_size: NA; cdr3_nt: TGCGCCAGCAGCTTGGCCGGTAGCTCCTATAATTCACCCCTCCACTTT; cdr3_aa: CASSLAGSSYNSPLHF
v_call: TRBV24-1; d_call: NA; j_call: TRBJ2-1; clone_size: NA; cdr3_nt: TGTGCCACCAGTTCCCAGGGGAAGGGGTCCATCAATGAGCAGTTCTTC; cdr3_aa: CATSSQGKGSINEQFF
v_call: TRBV11-2; d_call: NA; j_call: TRBJ2-3; clone_size: NA; cdr3_nt: TGTGCCAGCAGCACGACAGGAGCCAGCACAGATACGCAGTATTTT; cdr3_aa: CASSTTGASTDTQYF
v_call: TRBV30; d_call: TRBD2; j_call: TRBJ2-5; clone_size: NA; cdr3_nt: TGTGCCTGGATCCTAGCGGGGGGGCGAATGCCCGCGCAAGAGACCCAGTACTTC; cdr3_aa: CAWILAGGRMPAQETQYF
v_call: TRBV29-1; d_call: TRBD1; j_call: TRBJ1-2; clone_size: NA; cdr3_nt: TGCAGCGTTGGACAGGGGGCCGACTATGGCTACACCTTC; cdr3_aa: CSVGQGADYGYTF
v_call: TRBV6-5; d_call: NA; j_call: TRBJ2-7; clone_size: NA; cdr3_nt: TGTGCCAGCAGTTACTCGAAACAGAACTACGAGCAGTACTTC; cdr3_aa: CASSYSKQNYEQYF
v_call: TRBV24-1; d_call: TRBD2; j_call: TRBJ2-3; clone_size: NA; cdr3_nt: TGTGCCACCAGTCGCAGCGGGGGAGGGGAAGATACGCAGTATTTT; cdr3_aa: CATSRSGGGEDTQYF
v_call: TRBV7-9; d_call: TRBD1; j_call: TRBJ2-1; clone_size: NA; cdr3_nt: TGTGCCAGCAGCGGGAGGGGACAGGGCCGCAATGAGCAGTTCTTC; cdr3_aa: CASSGRGQGRNEQFF
v_call: TRBV5-1; d_call: TRBD1; j_call: TRBJ1-5; clone_size: few; cdr3_nt: TGCGCCAGCAGCTTTGGGACAGACAATCAGCCCCAGCATTTT; cdr3_aa: CASSFGTDNQPQHF
v_call: TRBV6-5; d_call: TRBD1; j_call: TRBJ1-5; clone_size: NA; cdr3_nt: TGTGCCAGCAGTAAGACAGGGGGCGCGCAGCCCCAGCATTTT; cdr3_aa: CASSKTGGAQPQHF
v_call: TRBV7-2; d_call: TRBD2; j_call: TRBJ2-3; clone_size: once; cdr3_nt: TGTGCCAGCAGCCCCCTGGCGGGGGGGGGCACAGATACGCAGTATTTT; cdr3_aa: CASSPLAGGGTDTQYF
v_call: TRBV4-2; d_call: TRBD2; j_call: TRBJ2-2; clone_size: NA; cdr3_nt: TGTGCCAGCAGCCAAGAAAAAGGCCTAGCGGGCATAACCGGGGAGCTGTTTTTT; cdr3_aa: CASSQEKGLAGITGELFF
v_call: TRBV5-6; d_call: TRBD2; j_call: TRBJ2-7; clone_size: few; cdr3_nt: TGTGCCAGCAGCCCCACAAAGACTAGCGGAGCCTACGAGCAGTACTTC; cdr3_aa: CASSPTKTSGAYEQYF
v_call: TRBV10-3; d_call: NA; j_call: TRBJ2-2; clone_size: NA; cdr3_nt: TGTGCCATCAGTCCGAGCCAAGCGGGCACCGGGGAGCTGTTTTTT; cdr3_aa: CAISPSQAGTGELFF
v_call: TRBV9; d_call: NA; j_call: TRBJ1-1; clone_size: NA; cdr3_nt: TGTGCCAGCAGCGTCGACGACAGTATGAACACTGAAGCTTTCTTT; cdr3_aa: CASSVDDSMNTEAFF
v_call: TRBV19; d_call: TRBD1; j_call: TRBJ1-4; clone_size: NA; cdr3_nt: TGTGCCAGTAGTACAGGGACAGCCGGGGGTGAAAAACTGTTTTTT; cdr3_aa: CASSTGTAGGEKLFF
v_call: TRBV5-4; d_call: NA; j_call: TRBJ1-1; clone_size: NA; cdr3_nt: TGTGCCAGCAGCGCGCGTTTACAGGGAGGGACCACTGAAGCTTTCTTT; cdr3_aa: CASSARLQGGTTEAFF
v_call: TRBV5-1; d_call: NA; j_call: TRBJ1-5; clone_size: NA; cdr3_nt: TGCGCCAGCAGTGCAGGGGCGAGCAATCAGCCCCAGCATTTT; cdr3_aa: CASSAGASNQPQHF
v_call: TRBV30; d_call: NA; j_call: TRBJ1-4; clone_size: NA; cdr3_nt: TGTGCCTGGAGTATCCCGACAGGCCGTAATGAAAAACTGTTTTTT; cdr3_aa: CAWSIPTGRNEKLFF
v_call: TRBV29-1; d_call: NA; j_call: TRBJ1-1; clone_size: NA; cdr3_nt: TGCAGCGTTTGGGGGGGTTTGATGAACACTGAAGCTTTCTTT; cdr3_aa: CSVWGGLMNTEAFF
v_call: TRBV2; d_call: NA; j_call: TRBJ1-2; clone_size: NA; cdr3_nt: TGTGCCAGCAGTGAACTGTACTATGGCTACACCTTC; cdr3_aa: CASSELYYGYTF
v_call: TRBV7-9; d_call: TRBD1; j_call: TRBJ1-2; clone_size: NA; cdr3_nt: TGTGCCAGCAGCTACAAACAGGGGCTCGAGGGCTACACCTTC; cdr3_aa: CASSYKQGLEGYTF
v_call: TRBV15; d_call: TRBD1; j_call: TRBJ2-7; clone_size: once; cdr3_nt: TGTGCCACCAGCAGGAAAAGGGACAGCTACGAGCAGTACTTC; cdr3_aa: CATSRKRDSYEQYF